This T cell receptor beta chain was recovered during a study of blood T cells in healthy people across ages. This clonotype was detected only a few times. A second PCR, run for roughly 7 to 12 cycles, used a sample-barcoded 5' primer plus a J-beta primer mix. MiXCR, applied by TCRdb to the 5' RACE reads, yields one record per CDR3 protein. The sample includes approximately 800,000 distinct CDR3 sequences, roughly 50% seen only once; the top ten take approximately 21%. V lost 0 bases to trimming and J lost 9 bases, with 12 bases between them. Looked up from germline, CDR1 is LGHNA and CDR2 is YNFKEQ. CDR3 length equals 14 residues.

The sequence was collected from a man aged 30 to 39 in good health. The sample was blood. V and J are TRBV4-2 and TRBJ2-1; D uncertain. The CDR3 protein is CASSQDLSVGEQFF. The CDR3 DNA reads TGTGCCAGCAGCCAAGATCTAAGCGTTGGTGAGCAGTTCTTC.